The 26 T cell receptor beta chains reported below all come from one sample, sequenced in a study of cytomegalovirus exposure and HLA in healthy donors. With 60 Vbeta and 13 Jbeta primers, the PCR was carried out. Assay used: immunoSEQ multiplex PCR; TCRdb lists only in-frame clones, some missing. The sample has some 70,000 clones, just under 70% seen once; the top ten hold about 10%. Sequencing was done on a sample of PBMCs. The origin of the receptors is a woman in her 30s in good health and CMV-seronegative.

This clone was counted a few times. The genes are TRBV6-5 and TRBJ2-5; a possible D gene is TRBD2 (6 bases). The germline CDR1 and CDR2 sequences are MNHEY and SVGAGI. The CDR3 sequence is 14 residues long. Deletions cut 2 bases from V and 4 bases from J, with 11 bases between. CDR3 nucleotides: TGTGCCAGCAGTTACGGGGGGATGGGAGAGACCCAGTACTTC. Encoded protein: CASSYGGMGETQYF.

This chain uses TRBV14 with TRBJ2-6; 11 bases align to TRBD1. The J segment lost 3 bases and the V segment lost 5 bases, leaving 9 bases of the junction unmatched. Germline V CDR1 and CDR2: SGHDN, FVKESK. There are 18 residues in the CDR3. The CDR3 DNA reads as TGTGCCAGCAGCTCAACGGACAGGGGGCGCTTTGGGGCCAACGTCCTGACTTTC. Residues: CASSSTDRGRFGANVLTF.

This clone was counted a few times. This sequence joins TRBV29-1 and TRBJ2-3, with 11 bases matching TRBD2. J was trimmed by 3 bases and V by 7 bases; bases with no gene match: 6. Germline assignment: CDR1 SQVTM and CDR2 ANQGSEA. There are 14 residues in the CDR3. CDR3 sequence: CSARLAGGTDTQYF. Here the CDR3 DNA reads TGCAGCGCCCGTCTAGCGGGGGGAACAGATACGCAGTATTTT.

V gene TRBV5-6 combines with J gene TRBJ2-7; the D gene is possibly TRBD2 (6 bases). The CDR3 covers 14 residues. CDR1 SGHDT and CDR2 YYEEEE come from the germline V gene. The V end lost 5 bases, the J end lost 6 bases, and 18 bases lay between the germline ends. In DNA, the CDR3 is TGTGCCAGCAGTCAACCGGGACTCCGGGCCGAGCAGTACTTC. Translating gives CASSQPGLRAEQYF.

The genes are TRBV9 and TRBJ1-5; the D gene is possibly TRBD1 (6 bases). V gave up 0 bases and J gave up 9 bases, with 13 bases separating them. There are 14 residues in the CDR3. Germline V gene lookup returns CDR1 SGDLS and CDR2 YYNGEE. DNA of the CDR3: TGTGCCAGCAGCGTAGGACAGGCCTCCGGGCCCCAGCATTTT. Translated, it gives CASSVGQASGPQHF.

This clone has just a few counts. The rearrangement uses TRBV13 and TRBJ1-6; 7 bases match TRBD1. Per germline, CDR1 PRHDT and CDR2 FYEKMQ (reference sequence). V was pared by 2 bases and J by 0 bases, with 1 base of the junction left unmatched. The CDR3 loop spans 16 amino acids. The CDR3 DNA sequence: TGTGCCAGCAGCTTAAACAGGGGCTCCTATAATTCACCCCTCCACTTT. Its protein product is CASSLNRGSYNSPLHF.

The chain links TRBV11-2 to TRBJ2-2, with TRBD2 matching 11 bases. The CDR3 has 16 amino acids. Germline V gene lookup returns CDR1 SGHAT and CDR2 FQNNGV. Germline trimming cut 3 bases from V and 4 bases from J; bases unmatched to any gene: 4. The CDR3 here is CASSLGLAGGTGELFF. CDR3 coding DNA: TGTGCCAGCAGCTTGGGGCTAGCGGGGGGCACCGGGGAGCTGTTTTTT.

The J gene is TRBJ2-7, the V gene TRBV5-6, with 11 bases identical to TRBD2. Trimming took 2 bases from V and 2 from J; bases not matched to a gene: 9. The CDR3 is 17 residues long. The germline gives CDR1 SGHDT, CDR2 YYEEEE. The CDR3 region has the DNA TGTGCCAGCAGCTTTCCCACGACTAGCGGGGCCCCCTACGAGCAGTACTTC. As protein: CASSFPTTSGAPYEQYF.

V gene TRBV5-4 combines with J gene TRBJ2-5, with D perhaps matching TRBD2 (5 bases). V lost 3 bases, J lost 5 bases, and 17 bases lay in between. This CDR3 is built from 15 residues. CDR1 is SGHNT, CDR2 YYREEE, per germline (reference sequence). Here the CDR3 DNA reads TGTGCCAGCAGCTCCAAAGCGGCCTCGGGTGAGACCCAGTACTTC. It codes for CASSSKAASGETQYF.

The genes are TRBV7-8 and TRBJ2-7, with D perhaps TRBD2 (5 bases). The CDR3 loop spans 15 amino acids. V was shortened by 5 bases and J by 2 bases, with 16 bases between the two germline ends. CDR1 is SGHVS, CDR2 FQNEAQ, per germline. Here the CDR3 reads CASSIKRLHAYEQYF. CDR3 DNA: TGTGCCAGCAGCATTAAGCGACTACACGCCTACGAGCAGTACTTC.

The chain links TRBV19 to TRBJ2-1, with D uncertain. From germline, CDR1 is LNHDA and CDR2 SQIVND (reference sequence). Between the trimmed V and J ends, which lost 10 bases and 6 bases, there was a span of 16 bases. This CDR3 contains 13 residues. The CDR3 reads CATYLQRSNEQFF. Written as DNA, the CDR3 is TGTGCCACGTACTTACAGAGAAGCAATGAGCAGTTCTTC.

The V gene is TRBV7-9, the J gene TRBJ1-1; D remains ambiguous. The V and J ends lost 5 bases and 1 base respectively, with 8 bases between them. This CDR3 has 13 residues. CDR1 is SEHNR and CDR2 is FQNEAQ in the germline V gene (reference sequence). CDR3 coding DNA: TGTGCCAGCAGCCCGTACGGGAACACTGAAGCTTTCTTT. Amino acid sequence: CASSPYGNTEAFF.

CDR3 nucleotides: TGTGCCAGCCGAATTACAGGGGGATTGAACAATGAGCAGTTCTTC. This sequence encodes CASRITGGLNNEQFF. The rearrangement uses TRBV21-1 and TRBJ2-1; the D call TRBD1 from the table was never checked on the DNA. TRBV21-1 is listed as a pseudogene. The CDR3 consists of 15 residues.

This clone was picked up a small number of times. The chain is built from TRBV7-9 and TRBJ2-3; no clear D. The CDR3 runs 14 residues. V was cut by 3 bases and J by 1 base, with 8 bases left in between. Germline V lookup: CDR1 SEHNR, CDR2 FQNEAQ (reference sequence). The CDR3 loop is CASSFSVRTDTQYF. The CDR3 DNA reads TGTGCCAGCAGCTTCTCGGTCCGCACAGATACGCAGTATTTT. Drawing the rest from reference TRBV7-9 and TRBJ2-3, the complete variable domain is DTGVSQNPRHKITKRGQNVTFRCDPISEHNRLYWYRQTLGQGPEFLTYFQNEAQLEKSRLLSDRFSAERPKGSFSTLEIQRTEQGDSAMYLCASSFSVRTDTQYFGPGTRLTVL.

V is TRBV11-2 and J is TRBJ1-1; TRBD1 might be the D (5 bases). The CDR3 sequence is 15 residues long. Per germline, CDR1 SGHAT and CDR2 FQNNGV. Trimming stripped 4 bases from V and 1 base from J, with 13 bases between. CDR3 residues: CASSYGLGGNTEAFF. The CDR3 coding sequence is TGTGCCAGCAGCTACGGACTGGGGGGGAACACTGAAGCTTTCTTT.

The chain recombines TRBV7-3 with TRBJ2-1, with 11 bases matching TRBD1. The CDR3 length is 16 residues. The germline V gene encodes CDR1 SGHTA and CDR2 FQGTGA. J was trimmed by 6 bases and V by 2 bases; bases with no gene match: 6. The CDR3 nucleotides read TGTGCCAGCAGCTTATATGGGACAGGGGGTAGCAATGAGCAGTTCTTC. Amino acid sequence: CASSLYGTGGSNEQFF.

The chain links TRBV6-1 to TRBJ2-7; D possibly corresponds to TRBD1 (6 bases). Trimming left V 10 bases short and J 4 bases short, with 14 bases between. Germline values: CDR1 MNHNS, CDR2 SASEGT. This CDR3 spans 12 amino acids. CDR3 nucleotide sequence: TGTGCCATCCGGGACAAACAATACGAGCAGTACTTC. Translated, it gives CAIRDKQYEQYF.

The chain joins TRBV10-3 to TRBJ1-2; 8 positions match TRBD1. This CDR3 has 14 amino acids. Unmatched junction bases numbered 7, after V lost 10 bases and J lost 0 bases. The germline gives CDR1 ENHRY, CDR2 SYGVKD. Written as DNA, the CDR3 is TGTGCCACGCAGGGGGCAGGAGCTAACTATGGCTACACCTTC. It codes for CATQGAGANYGYTF.

V gene TRBV5-1 combines with J gene TRBJ2-5; the match to TRBD2 covers 13 bases. The CDR3 extends over 17 amino acids. V lost 4 bases to trimming and J lost 1 base; unmatched junction nucleotides: 7. Germline V CDR1 and CDR2: SGHRS, YFSETQ. CDR3 sequence: CASSPSGLAGIQETQYF. CDR3 in DNA: TGCGCCAGCAGCCCTTCGGGACTAGCGGGGATCCAAGAGACCCAGTACTTC.

The chain uses TRBV19 and TRBJ2-7, with 9 bases aligning to TRBD1. The V gene end was trimmed by 2 bases and the J gene end by 6 bases; junction bases not matched to a gene: 5. CDR1 and CDR2 from the germline V gene are LNHDA and SQIVND (reference sequence). The CDR3 extends over 14 amino acids. In DNA form, the CDR3 reads TGTGCCAGTAGTATAAAACAGGGGGCGCGCGAGCAGTACTTC. The encoded protein is CASSIKQGAREQYF.

V usage is TRBV5-5 and J usage is TRBJ1-3; D not certain. This CDR3 spans 15 amino acids. V lost 0 bases to trimming and J lost 0 bases, with 7 bases between them. The V gene's germline CDR1 is SGHKS and CDR2 YYEKEE (reference sequence). The CDR3 is CASSLDPGSGNTIYF. Written as DNA, the CDR3 is TGTGCCAGCAGCTTGGACCCAGGCTCTGGAAACACCATATATTTT.

The chain employs TRBV4-1 and TRBJ1-3; no definite D call. The CDR3 runs to 16 residues. Trimming pared 4 bases from V and 0 bases from J, leaving 13 bases between. Germline values: CDR1 MGHRA, CDR2 YSYEKL. The CDR3 protein is CASSPREWSSGNTIYF. In DNA, the CDR3 is TGCGCCAGCAGCCCCCGCGAGTGGAGCTCTGGAAACACCATATATTTT.

This clone turned up a few times. The chain combines TRBV30 with TRBJ2-5; TRBD2 is a possible D gene (6 bases). Germline CDR1 is GTSNPN and CDR2 is SVGIG (reference sequence). With 0 bases removed from V and 3 bases from J, the gap between germline ends came to 8 bases. This CDR3 comprises 13 residues. The CDR3 is CAWSVPGEETQYF. CDR3 nucleotide sequence: TGTGCCTGGAGTGTACCGGGAGAAGAGACCCAGTACTTC.

There are a few counts of this clone. The germline gene is not matched at one end of the junction; a read error may be the cause. The rearrangement uses TRBV6-1 and TRBJ2-7, with 11 bases that match TRBD2. The CDR3 contains 12 residues. The V gene's germline CDR1 is MNHNS and CDR2 SASEGT. CDR3 residues: CATFVPGLAEEF. Here the CDR3 DNA reads TGTGCCACCTTCGTCCCGGGACTAGCGGAGGAATTC.

The rearrangement links TRBV15 to TRBJ2-2, with D perhaps TRBD2 (6 bases). This CDR3 has 14 amino acids. V lost 6 bases and J 3 bases, leaving 11 bases between the germline ends. Germline values: CDR1 LNHNV, CDR2 YYDKDF (reference sequence). CDR3 nucleotide sequence: TGTGCCACCAGAGCTGGGGAGGACACCGGGGAGCTGTTTTTT. Encoded protein: CATRAGEDTGELFF.

The rearrangement uses TRBV5-1 and TRBJ2-3; D is perhaps TRBD2 (6 bases). CDR3 size: 16 residues. V was pared by 0 bases and J by 3 bases, with 14 bases between. Per the germline V gene, CDR1 is SGHRS and CDR2 is YFSETQ. CDR3 DNA: TGCGCCAGCAGCTTGGGGTCCCGCCGGGGGACAGATACGCAGTATTTT. Its translation: CASSLGSRRGTDTQYF.